This TCR beta chain was recovered during a study of blood T cell repertoires in COVID-19. Study background: Samples came from the United States, Italy and Spain, spanning acute and convalescent COVID-19. PBMCs, B-cell-depleted T cells, or T cells provided the cDNA or gDNA that made up the material.

Authors' methods: Amplification of reference gene primers provided the estimated nucleated cell counts. Produced via immunoSEQ multiplex PCR; TCRdb's table is partial and in-frame only. V and J calls and clone size come straight from that table; D and trimming were deduced from the DNA. The data show about 200,000 clones, over 75% seen once. The CDR3 is 15 amino acids. Germline V gives CDR1 SGHAT, CDR2 FQNNGV. With V trimmed by 6 bases and J by 2 bases, 8 bases remained unmatched. Sequencing was performed on peripheral blood. The sequence was obtained from a man older than 75 with acute or convalescent COVID-19. The chain is built from TRBV11-2 and TRBJ2-7; 9 bases are shared with TRBD2. CDR3 protein: CASRPGTSQPYEQYF. In nucleotides, the CDR3 is TGTGCCAGCAGACCTGGGACTAGCCAACCCTACGAGCAGTACTTC.